Only one count was recorded for the clone carrying this TCR beta chain. Authors' processing steps: How many nucleated cells were present was estimated from reference gene primer amplification. The protocol was immunoSEQ multiplex PCR, while the TCRdb copy is restricted to in-frame clones and leaves out a portion. From that table come the V and J calls and clone size; the DNA was used to work out D and trimming. The sample carries around 81,000 clones, about 91% recorded once. The sample is drawn from a study of blood T cell repertoires in COVID-19. Overall study context: Both acute and convalescent COVID-19 samples were obtained from the United States, Italy and Spain. Nucleic acid was either cDNA or gDNA, and it came from T cells, B-cell-depleted T cells, or PBMCs.

This CDR3 contains 14 residues. CDR1 is SGDLS and CDR2 is YYNGEE in the germline V gene. The ends were cut back, 4 bases at V and 3 bases at J, with 10 bases in the middle. J is TRBJ1-4 and V is TRBV9; D remains unclear. The clonotype comes from a woman aged 80 or older with acute or convalescent COVID-19. Material for sequencing was peripheral blood. The chain's CDR3 is CASSPSWPNEKLFF. The CDR3 DNA is TGTGCCAGCAGCCCAAGTTGGCCTAATGAAAAACTGTTTTTT.